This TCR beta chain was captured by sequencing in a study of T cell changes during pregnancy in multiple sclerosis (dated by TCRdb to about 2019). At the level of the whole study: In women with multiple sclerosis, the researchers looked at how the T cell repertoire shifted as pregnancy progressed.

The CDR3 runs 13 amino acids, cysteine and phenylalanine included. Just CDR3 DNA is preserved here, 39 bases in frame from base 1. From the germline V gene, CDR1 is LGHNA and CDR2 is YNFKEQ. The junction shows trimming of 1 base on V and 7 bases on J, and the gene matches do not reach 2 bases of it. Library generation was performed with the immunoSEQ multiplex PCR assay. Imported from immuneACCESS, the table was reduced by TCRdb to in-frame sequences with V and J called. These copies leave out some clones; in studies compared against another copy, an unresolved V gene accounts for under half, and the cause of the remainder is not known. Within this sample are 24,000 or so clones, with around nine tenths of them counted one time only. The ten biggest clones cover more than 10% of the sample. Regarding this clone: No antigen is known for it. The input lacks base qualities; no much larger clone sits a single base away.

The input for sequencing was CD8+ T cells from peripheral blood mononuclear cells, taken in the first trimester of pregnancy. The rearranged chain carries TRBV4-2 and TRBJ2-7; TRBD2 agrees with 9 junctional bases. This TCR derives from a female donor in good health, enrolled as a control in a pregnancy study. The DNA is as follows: TGTGCCAGCAGCCAAGGCGGGAGGGGGGAGCAGTACTTC. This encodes CASSQGGRGEQYF.